These 23 T cell receptor beta chains originate from one sample sequenced in a study of shared clonotypes between healthy human individuals. TCRdb's table, derived via immunoSEQ multiplex PCR, lists solely in-frame clones and lacks some. Counted here are nearly 1 million clones, 76% occurring once; the ten biggest clones make up 1.5%. Sequenced material: memory CD4+ T cells sorted from blood. The subset was: CD45RA-negative fraction. These receptors originate from a man in his late teens or twenties in good health.

V usage is TRBV13 and J usage is TRBJ2-2; D possibly matches TRBD1 or TRBD2 (5 bases each). Germline values: CDR1 PRHDT, CDR2 FYEKMQ (reference sequence). The CDR3 contains 14 residues. V was shortened by 5 bases and J by 4 bases, with 11 bases between the two germline ends. CDR3 region: CASSEGTRTGELFF. CDR3 nucleotides: TGTGCCAGCAGCGAAGGGACCCGCACCGGGGAGCTGTTTTTT.

V gene TRBV10-3 combines with J gene TRBJ1-2; 9 nucleotides agree with TRBD1. The germline gives CDR1 ENHRY, CDR2 SYGVKD. The CDR3 runs to 14 residues. Trimming removed 6 bases from V and 6 bases from J; junction bases left unmatched: 8. The CDR3 loop reads CAIRDSTGGDGYTF. The CDR3 nucleotides read TGTGCCATCAGGGATTCGACAGGGGGGGATGGCTACACCTTC.

V and J are TRBV10-3 and TRBJ2-1; 8 positions agree with TRBD2. Germline V lookup: CDR1 ENHRY, CDR2 SYGVKD. The CDR3 runs 17 residues. V gave up 5 bases and J gave up 0 bases; unmatched junction bases: 9. CDR3 nucleotide sequence: TGTGCCATCAGTCTTAGCGGGAAACCAGGCTCCTACAATGAGCAGTTCTTC. It codes for CAISLSGKPGSYNEQFF.

V is TRBV19 and J is TRBJ2-6; 7 bases align to TRBD1. The CDR3 extends over 19 amino acids. Germline V gene lookup returns CDR1 LNHDA and CDR2 SQIVND (reference sequence). Trimming at V came to 3 bases and at J to 1 base, leaving 12 bases not matched to a gene. DNA of the CDR3: TGTGCCAGTAGTATCGGGGACAGAAGGTTGGTATCTGGGGCCAACGTCCTGACTTTC. This translates into CASSIGDRRLVSGANVLTF. The full variable domain, completed using reference TRBV19 and TRBJ2-6, is DGGITQSPKYLFRKEGQNVTLSCEQNLNHDAMYWYRQDPGQGLRLIYYSQIVNDFQKGDIAEGYSVSREKKESFPLTVTSAQKNPTAFYLCASSIGDRRLVSGANVLTFGAGSRLTVL.

The chain carries TRBV7-2 and TRBJ2-7, with 9 bases fitting TRBD1. CDR3 length: 14 residues. With V trimmed by 5 bases and J by 4 bases, 6 bases remained unmatched. The germline V gene has CDR1 SGHTA and CDR2 FQGNSA. The DNA for the CDR3 is TGTGCCAGCAGCCCACAGGGGGCAATGTACGAGCAGTACTTC. This sequence encodes CASSPQGAMYEQYF.

Note on this clone: Possible read error: a much larger clone is one base away. The genes are TRBV7-2 and TRBJ2-2; a possible D gene is TRBD1 (6 bases). V lost 5 bases and J 1 base, leaving 8 bases between the germline ends. The germline gives CDR1 SGHTA, CDR2 FQGNSA. The CDR3 contains 14 residues. CDR3 in amino acids: CASSRDKNTGELFF. CDR3 nucleotides: TGTGCCAGCAGCCGGGACAAGAACACCGGGGAGCTGTTTTTT.

This sequence joins TRBV29-1 and TRBJ2-5, with no clear D. Germline CDR1 and CDR2: SQVTM and ANQGSEA. Trimming took 3 bases from V and 6 from J, leaving 8 bases between them. This CDR3 has 11 residues. As DNA, the CDR3 is TGCAGCGTTGAGGCCAGCCAGACCCAGTACTTC. Protein: CSVEASQTQYF.

The CDR3 DNA sequence: TGTGCCAGCAGCTTAGGGTCCGGGGGACTAGTGGATGAGCAGTTCTTC. This sequence encodes CASSLGSGGLVDEQFF. This sequence joins TRBV7-9 and TRBJ2-1, with 8 positions matching TRBD2. The V gene end was trimmed by 1 base and the J gene end by 8 bases; junction bases not matched to a gene: 10. Per the germline V gene, CDR1 is SEHNR and CDR2 is FQNEAQ (reference sequence). The CDR3 covers 16 residues.

With respect to this clone: The sample has other DNA sequences that encode this CDR3 too. V is TRBV18 and J is TRBJ2-5; TRBD1 matches at 7 bases. V lost 6 bases to trimming and J lost 5 bases; unmatched junction nucleotides: 6. The germline CDR1 and CDR2 sequences are KGHSH and LQKENI. This CDR3 is 13 amino acids long. The CDR3 sequence is CASSQRQGETQYF. The CDR3 DNA reads as TGTGCCAGCTCCCAAAGACAGGGTGAGACCCAGTACTTC.

In the case of this clone: A far larger clone is just one base off, so this is likely a read error. Different DNA sequences within this sample yield the same CDR3. The chain carries TRBV18 and TRBJ1-1, with a tentative D call TRBD1 (5 bases). The CDR3 length is 15 residues. In germline, CDR1 is KGHSH, CDR2 LQKENI. The V end was cut by 3 bases, the J end by 0 bases, with 11 bases between. This CDR3 is CASSPSGDLNTEAFF. The CDR3 region has the DNA TGTGCCAGCTCACCGTCGGGGGACCTGAACACTGAAGCTTTCTTT. Supplemented by reference TRBV18 and TRBJ1-1, the full variable domain reads NAGVMQNPRHLVRRRGQEARLRCSPMKGHSHVYWYRQLPEEGLKFMVYLQKENIIDESGMPKERFSAEFPKEGPSILRIQQVVRGDSAAYFCASSPSGDLNTEAFFGQGTRLTVV.

This chain connects TRBV9 to TRBJ2-7, with D maybe TRBD1 (5 bases). CDR1 is SGDLS and CDR2 is YYNGEE in the germline V gene. This CDR3 region has 14 residues. V lost 0 bases and J 2 bases, leaving 9 bases between the germline ends. In DNA, the CDR3 is TGTGCCAGCAGCGTAGAGCAGACAGCCTACGAGCAGTACTTC. Protein sequence: CASSVEQTAYEQYF.

The chain uses TRBV19 and TRBJ2-3, with 9 bases lining up with TRBD2. Losses at the gene ends were 3 bases for V and 6 bases for J; bases not matched to a gene: 7. The CDR3 extends over 15 amino acids. Germline lookup yields CDR1 LNHDA and CDR2 SQIVND (reference sequence). CDR3 in amino acids: CASSIGAGGSDTQYF. The CDR3 nucleotides are TGTGCCAGTAGTATCGGAGCGGGAGGATCGGATACGCAGTATTTT.

The CDR3 loop is CASTRVADTDTQYF. The DNA for the CDR3 is TGTGCCAGCACTCGGGTCGCCGACACAGATACGCAGTATTTT. The V gene is TRBV6-1, the J gene TRBJ2-3; the D is unclear. The CDR3 is made up of 14 amino acids. Trimming pared 7 bases from V and 2 bases from J, leaving 13 bases between. CDR1 and CDR2 (germline): MNHNS, SASEGT.

V usage is TRBV7-6 and J usage is TRBJ1-1, with D perhaps TRBD1 (6 bases). CDR1 is SGHVS, CDR2 FNYEAQ, per germline. V was cut by 5 bases and J by 4 bases, with 11 bases left in between. The CDR3 length is 13 residues. This chain's CDR3 is CASSLTGTTEAFF. CDR3 bases: TGTGCCAGCAGCCTTACAGGGACCACTGAAGCTTTCTTT. Complete variable domain (other parts from reference TRBV7-6 and TRBJ1-1): GAGVSQSPRYKVTKRGQDVALRCDPISGHVSLYWYRQALGQGPEFLTYFNYEAQQDKSGLPNDRFSAERPEGSISTLTIQRTEQRDSAMYRCASSLTGTTEAFFGQGTRLTVV.

This rearrangement joins TRBV4-1 to TRBJ2-7; 9 bases map to TRBD1. This CDR3 has 15 amino acids. The V segment lost 4 bases and the J segment 4 bases; nucleotides outside the gene matches: 8. CDR1 and CDR2 from the germline V gene are MGHRA and YSYEKL. As DNA, the CDR3 is TGCGCCAGCAGCCGGACCGGGACAGGGCGTTACGAGCAGTACTTC. Translation gives CASSRTGTGRYEQYF.

V gene TRBV27 combines with J gene TRBJ2-7; D is possibly TRBD1 (5 bases). V lost 7 bases to trimming and J lost 7 bases, with 20 bases between them. This CDR3 contains 14 residues. Germline CDR1 reads MNHEY; CDR2 reads SMNVEV (reference sequence). CDR3 amino acids: CASKRWGTLGEQYF. The CDR3 nucleotides read TGTGCCAGCAAAAGGTGGGGCACTCTGGGGGAGCAGTACTTC.

The chain recombines TRBV5-4 with TRBJ2-7; the match to TRBD2 covers 12 bases. This CDR3 spans 15 amino acids. Per germline, CDR1 SGHNT and CDR2 YYREEE (reference sequence). V shed 0 bases, J shed 5 bases, and the junction held 3 bases outside the gene matches. CDR3 coding DNA: TGTGCCAGCAGCTTGGCTAGCGGGGGGGTAGACGAGCAGTACTTC. This sequence encodes CASSLASGGVDEQYF.

This clone has a single count. This sequence joins TRBV5-4 and TRBJ2-5; no clear D gene. This CDR3 is built from 16 residues. Trimming shortened V by 4 bases and J by 2 bases, and 18 bases separated the two germline ends. CDR1 is SGHNT and CDR2 is YYREEE in the germline V gene (reference sequence). CDR3 loop: CASSTTNFDGQETQYF. The CDR3 region has the DNA TGTGCCAGCAGCACCACCAACTTTGATGGGCAAGAGACCCAGTACTTC.

The V and J genes are TRBV5-1 and TRBJ2-1; 8 positions agree with TRBD2. The germline V gene encodes CDR1 SGHRS and CDR2 YFSETQ. CDR3 length equals 14 residues. The J segment lost 7 bases and the V segment lost 1 base, leaving 4 bases of the junction unmatched. Written as DNA, the CDR3 is TGCGCCAGCAGCTTGACTAGCGGACCTAATGAGCAGTTCTTC. It is translated as CASSLTSGPNEQFF. The variable domain in full, completed from reference TRBV5-1 and TRBJ2-1, reads KAGVTQTPRYLIKTRGQQVTLSCSPISGHRSVSWYQQTPGQGLQFLFEYFSETQRNKGNFPGRFSGRQFSNSRSEMNVSTLELGDSALYLCASSLTSGPNEQFFGPGTRLTVL.

A remark on this clone: The sample carries other DNA sequences with the same CDR3. J is TRBJ1-5 and V is TRBV19; TRBD1 might be the D (5 bases). The CDR3 contains 14 residues. Germline V lookup: CDR1 LNHDA, CDR2 SQIVND (reference sequence). Trimming removed 4 bases from V and 2 bases from J, with 9 bases in between. The CDR3 DNA reads as TGTGCCAGTAGTAGGCAGGGTGGCAATCAGCCCCAGCATTTT. It yields the protein CASSRQGGNQPQHF. The full variable domain, completed using reference TRBV19 and TRBJ1-5, is DGGITQSPKYLFRKEGQNVTLSCEQNLNHDAMYWYRQDPGQGLRLIYYSQIVNDFQKGDIAEGYSVSREKKESFPLTVTSAQKNPTAFYLCASSRQGGNQPQHFGDGTRLSIL.

V usage is TRBV5-1 and J usage is TRBJ1-2; 8 bases are a match to TRBD1. Germline V gene sequence: CDR1 SGHRS, CDR2 YFSETQ. The V gene end was trimmed by 0 bases and the J gene end by 2 bases; junction bases not matched to a gene: 3. The CDR3 covers 15 residues. The DNA of the CDR3 is TGCGCCAGCAGCTTGGAGGGGACAGGCAACTATGGCTACACCTTC. It yields the protein CASSLEGTGNYGYTF.

This sequence joins TRBV14 and TRBJ1-2; 7 bases match TRBD1. CDR3 length: 13 residues. Germline V gives CDR1 SGHDN, CDR2 FVKESK. V was pared by 4 bases and J by 8 bases, with 7 bases of the junction left unmatched. The CDR3 reads CASSLYRGGGYTF. The DNA for the CDR3 is TGTGCCAGCAGCCTGTACAGGGGTGGAGGCTACACCTTC. Full variable domain (rest looked up from reference TRBV14 and TRBJ1-2): EAGVTQFPSHSVIEKGQTVTLRCDPISGHDNLYWYRRVMGKEIKFLLHFVKESKQDESGMPNNRFLAERTGGTYSTLKVQPAELEDSGVYFCASSLYRGGGYTFGSGTRLTVV.

CDR3 sequence reads: CASSLKQGGSSPLHF. The DNA of the CDR3 is TGTGCCAGCAGCCTAAAACAGGGGGGGAGTTCACCCCTCCACTTT. The chain carries TRBV6-5 and TRBJ1-6, with 8 bases lining up with TRBD1. The CDR3 is 15 amino acids. The V gene end was trimmed by 6 bases and the J gene end by 9 bases; junction bases not matched to a gene: 10. The V gene's germline CDR1 is MNHEY and CDR2 SVGAGI.